Below, 23 T cell receptor beta chains from the same sample are listed, as sequenced in a study of CD8+CD57+ T cells in acquired aplastic anemia. Whoever was chosen for sequencing had shown CD8+CD57+ cell expansion by flow cytometry. Profiles of TCR beta VDJ and CDR3 were generated from a genomic DNA template. From the reads, TCRdb called clonotypes with MiXCR, one entry per CDR3 protein. The sample contains roughly 190,000 distinct CDR3 sequences, roughly half of which appear only once. Source material: sorted CD4+, CD8+, or CD8+CD57+ T cells (not recorded which) from PBMCs. The receptors were sampled from a human donor with aplastic anemia.

This clonotype was recorded at least ten times. The chain uses TRBV14 and TRBJ2-2, with no clear D. The CDR3 spans 14 residues. Germline V gives CDR1 SGHDN, CDR2 FVKESK. V was cut by 3 bases and J by 0 bases, with 5 bases left in between. This CDR3 reads CASSHGANTGELFF. The CDR3 bases are TGTGCCAGCAGCCATGGGGCGAACACCGGGGAGCTGTTTTTT.

This clonotype has ten or more counts. This chain uses TRBV24-1 with TRBJ2-1, with TRBD1 as a possible D gene (6 bases). Trimming took 7 bases from V and 3 from J, leaving 12 bases between them. Germline V gene data show CDR1 as KGHDR and CDR2 as SFDVKD. The CDR3 is 14 amino acids. CDR3: CATSRGEDYNEQFF. Written as DNA, the CDR3 is TGTGCCACCAGCAGGGGAGAAGACTACAATGAGCAGTTCTTC.

This clonotype has only one observation. CDR3 amino acids: CATSESGPPYEQYF. For the CDR3, the DNA is TGTGCCACCAGTGAGAGTGGCCCCCCTTACGAGCAGTACTTC. The chain joins TRBV24-1 to TRBJ2-7; no definite D call. This CDR3 is built from 14 residues. V was trimmed by 4 bases and J by 4 bases, leaving 13 bases between them. CDR1 and CDR2 from the germline V gene are KGHDR and SFDVKD.

This clonotype was found many times. The chain joins TRBV6-6 to TRBJ1-1; TRBD1 is a possible D gene (5 bases). In germline, CDR1 is MNHNY, CDR2 SVGAGI (reference sequence). Trimming removed 7 bases from V and 1 base from J, with 22 bases in between. The CDR3 is made up of 17 amino acids. CDR3 amino acids: CASTLGQQVIRNTEAFF. In nucleotides, the CDR3 is TGTGCCAGCACTTTGGGGCAACAGGTTATAAGGAACACTGAAGCTTTCTTT.

J is TRBJ2-7 and V is TRBV2, with D possibly matching TRBD1 (6 bases). Germline values: CDR1 SNHLY, CDR2 FYNNEI. The CDR3 is 14 amino acids. Trimming removed 5 bases at V and 0 bases at J, with 11 bases between. CDR3: CASSRGTNSYEQYF. The CDR3 DNA follows: TGTGCCAGCAGTAGGGGGACCAACTCCTACGAGCAGTACTTC.

The rearrangement joins TRBV29-1 to TRBJ2-1; 7 bases map to TRBD1. The V gene's germline CDR1 is SQVTM and CDR2 ANQGSEA. The CDR3 totals 13 residues. Trimming took 3 bases from V and 3 from J; bases not matched to a gene: 2. CDR3 in amino acids: CSVDGTVYNEQFF. In nucleotides, the CDR3 is TGCAGCGTTGATGGGACAGTCTACAATGAGCAGTTCTTC.

This clonotype was counted at least ten times. The rearrangement uses TRBV10-1 and TRBJ1-1; D might be TRBD1 (6 bases). Trimming left V 4 bases short and J 4 bases short, with 19 bases between. The germline V gene encodes CDR1 WNHNN and CDR2 SYGVQD (reference sequence). This CDR3 has 16 residues. CDR3 in amino acids: CASSANTGKTGTEAFF. The CDR3 region has the DNA TGCGCCAGCAGTGCAAATACGGGCAAGACAGGCACTGAAGCTTTCTTT.

This clonotype was recorded at least ten times. The J gene is TRBJ1-6, the V gene TRBV2; the D gene is possibly TRBD1 (5 bases). V was cut by 8 bases and J by 6 bases, with 20 bases left in between. The CDR3 sequence is 16 residues long. The V gene's germline CDR1 is SNHLY and CDR2 FYNNEI. CDR3 residues: CASCPDWGSPNSPLHF. The CDR3 bases are TGTGCCAGCTGCCCGGACTGGGGCAGCCCTAATTCACCCCTCCACTTT.

Remarks on this clonotype: The junction departs from germline at one end; a sequencing error may be responsible. The J gene is TRBJ2-7, the V gene TRBV10-3, with D hard to call. CDR1 is ENHRY, CDR2 SYGVKD, per germline. This CDR3 is 15 amino acids long. Written as DNA, the CDR3 is TGTGCCATCAGCAGCCCGCTCCGGAACTCCTACGAGCGGTACTTC. Translating gives CAISSPLRNSYERYF.

The chain links TRBV6-1 to TRBJ1-5, with 7 bases matching TRBD1. V gave up 8 bases and J gave up 6 bases; unmatched junction bases: 13. The CDR3 length is 15 residues. Per germline, CDR1 MNHNS and CDR2 SASEGT. DNA for the CDR3: TGTGCCAGCGGGAGACCGGGACAGAGGACTCAGCCCCAGCATTTT. Residues: CASGRPGQRTQPQHF.

The chain joins TRBV20-1 to TRBJ1-5; weak D call: TRBD1 (6 bases). CDR1 DFQATT and CDR2 SNEGSKA come from the germline V gene (reference sequence). This CDR3 spans 13 amino acids. V lost 5 bases, J lost 3 bases, and 11 bases lay in between. The CDR3 loop is CSAGGHPNQPQHF. The CDR3 bases are TGCAGTGCTGGGGGGCACCCCAATCAGCCCCAGCATTTT.

The V and J genes are TRBV19 and TRBJ1-2; D unclear. The CDR3 has 13 amino acids. V was trimmed by 7 bases and J by 6 bases, leaving 15 bases between them. Germline V gene data show CDR1 as LNHDA and CDR2 as SQIVND (reference sequence). Here the CDR3 reads CASTARERHGYTF. CDR3 DNA sequence: TGTGCCAGTACAGCCCGGGAGAGGCATGGCTACACCTTC.

The chain uses TRBV2 and TRBJ2-2; unclear D gene. The CDR3 totals 15 residues. The germline V and J ends were trimmed by 1 base and 4 bases, with 10 bases remaining between them. Germline loops: CDR1 SNHLY, CDR2 FYNNEI. CDR3 residues: CASSEEHPGTGELFF. The CDR3 DNA sequence: TGTGCCAGCAGTGAAGAACACCCTGGCACCGGGGAGCTGTTTTTT.

The chain links TRBV20-1 to TRBJ1-6; D possibly corresponds to TRBD1 (6 bases). This CDR3 spans 14 amino acids. V lost 3 bases, J lost 9 bases, and 15 bases lay in between. CDR1 and CDR2 (germline): DFQATT, SNEGSKA (reference sequence). This CDR3 reads CSASLIQGASPLHF. The CDR3 bases are TGCAGTGCTAGCCTTATACAGGGAGCTTCACCCCTCCACTTT.

The chain links TRBV19 to TRBJ1-2; no reliable D call. This CDR3 has 16 amino acids. Trimming stripped 1 base from V and 1 base from J, with 13 bases between. CDR1 is LNHDA and CDR2 is SQIVND in the germline V gene (reference sequence). Here the CDR3 DNA reads TGTGCCAGTAGTATAGGTGGCGTTGCTATTAACTATGGCTACACCTTC. Its translation is CASSIGGVAINYGYTF.

V usage is TRBV20-1 and J usage is TRBJ2-2; 9 bases map to TRBD1. V gave up 6 bases and J gave up 6 bases; unmatched junction bases: 14. Germline CDR1 reads DFQATT; CDR2 reads SNEGSKA (reference sequence). The CDR3 is 16 amino acids. Written as DNA, the CDR3 is TGCAGTGCCCCAAACCTGGGGAACAGGGGGCCCGGGGAGCTGTTTTTT. Translation: CSAPNLGNRGPGELFF.

V and J are TRBV24-1 and TRBJ2-7; D remains ambiguous. Germline-derived CDR1 and CDR2 are KGHDR and SFDVKD. CDR3 length: 12 amino acids. V dropped 7 bases and J dropped 0 bases, with 6 bases sitting between them. The DNA of the CDR3 is TGTGCCACCAGCGACCTCTCCTACGAGCAGTACTTC. This translates into CATSDLSYEQYF.

The rearrangement joins TRBV10-1 to TRBJ2-7, with D tentatively TRBD1 or TRBD2 (5 bases each). The length of the CDR3 is 14 residues. The germline gives CDR1 WNHNN, CDR2 SYGVQD (reference sequence). Trimming removed 0 bases at V and 3 bases at J, with 9 bases between. CDR3 bases: TGCGCCAGCAGTGAGTCGGGACGGGACTACGAGCAGTACTTC. Translation gives CASSESGRDYEQYF.

V usage is TRBV7-6 and J usage is TRBJ2-7; 9 bases are a match to TRBD2. Germline CDR1 and CDR2: SGHVS and FNYEAQ. The V gene end was trimmed by 3 bases and the J gene end by 2 bases; junction bases not matched to a gene: 5. The CDR3 runs 15 residues. The CDR3 loop is CASSLGAGGAYEQYF. Here the CDR3 DNA reads TGTGCCAGCAGCTTGGGGGCGGGAGGGGCCTACGAGCAGTACTTC.

The genes are TRBV9 and TRBJ1-6; the D gene is possibly TRBD1 (6 bases). V was pared by 0 bases and J by 8 bases, with 15 bases between. Germline CDR1 is SGDLS and CDR2 is YYNGEE. The CDR3 runs to 16 residues. CDR3: CASSVEGDIWDSPLHF. CDR3 in DNA: TGTGCCAGCAGCGTAGAGGGGGACATCTGGGATTCACCCCTCCACTTT.

This rearrangement joins TRBV9 to TRBJ1-2; no reliable D call. Germline V gives CDR1 SGDLS, CDR2 YYNGEE. Trimming cost V 0 bases and J 7 bases, with 16 bases left between them. This CDR3 region has 15 residues. CDR3 in DNA: TGTGCCAGCAGCGTAGTTTGGGGATCCCCTTGTGGCTACACCTTC. Protein sequence: CASSVVWGSPCGYTF.

V and J are TRBV5-1 and TRBJ2-1; no definite D call. Trimming pared 4 bases from V and 2 bases from J, leaving 19 bases between. CDR1 and CDR2 (germline): SGHRS, YFSETQ. This CDR3 region has 17 residues. The CDR3 is CASSPNPTPNPYNEQFF. CDR3 coding DNA: TGCGCCAGCAGCCCTAATCCGACACCGAACCCCTACAATGAGCAGTTCTTC.

Comment on this clonotype: A much bigger clone sits one base away, suggesting this may be a read error. The rearrangement joins TRBV7-3 to TRBJ2-5; D possibly corresponds to TRBD1 (7 bases). The CDR3 loop spans 14 amino acids. V lost 3 bases to trimming and J lost 9 bases, with 17 bases between them. Germline CDR1 reads SGHTA; CDR2 reads FQGTGA. The CDR3 region is CASSLQGVGEAQYF. The CDR3 nucleotides are TGTGCCAGCAGCTTGCAGGGGGTTGGGGAGGCCCAGTACTTC.